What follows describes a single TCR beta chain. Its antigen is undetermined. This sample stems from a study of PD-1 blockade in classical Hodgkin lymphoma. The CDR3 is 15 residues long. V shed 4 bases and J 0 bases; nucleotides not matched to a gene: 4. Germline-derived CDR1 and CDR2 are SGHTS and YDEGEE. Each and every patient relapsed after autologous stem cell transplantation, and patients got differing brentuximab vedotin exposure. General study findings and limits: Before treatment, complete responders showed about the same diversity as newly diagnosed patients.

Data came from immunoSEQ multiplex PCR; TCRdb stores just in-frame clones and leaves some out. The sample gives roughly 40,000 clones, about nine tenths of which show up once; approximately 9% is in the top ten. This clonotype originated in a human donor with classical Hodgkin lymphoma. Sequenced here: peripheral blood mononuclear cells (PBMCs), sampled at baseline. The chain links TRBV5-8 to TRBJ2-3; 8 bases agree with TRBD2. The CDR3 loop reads CASSLTSDSTDTQYF. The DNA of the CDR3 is TGTGCCAGCAGCCTGACTAGCGATAGCACAGATACGCAGTATTTT.